This TCR beta chain comes out of a study of blood T cell repertoires in COVID-19. Looking at the study overall: The United States, Italy and Spain were the sources of the acute and convalescent COVID-19 samples.

The germline CDR1 and CDR2 sequences are SEHNR and FQNEAQ (reference sequence). V shed 5 bases and J shed 4 bases, with 8 bases lying between them. The CDR3 has 12 amino acids. Original analysis: Reference gene primer amplification gave nucleated cell count estimates. Profiling relied on immunoSEQ multiplex PCR, and the TCRdb table lists in-frame clones only, not all of them. Clone size and the V and J calls come from that table; the DNA yielded D and trimming. The sample lists 310,000 or so clones; nearly 90% were seen once. The chain joins TRBV7-9 to TRBJ1-1; maybe TRBD1 (5 bases). This clonotype was sampled from a woman between 25 and 40 years old who had recovered from COVID-19. Specimen: PBMCs or T cells enriched from blood (not recorded which). As DNA, the CDR3 is TGTGCCAGCAGCCAGGGTTCCACTGAAGCTTTCTTT. Its protein is CASSQGSTEAFF. Using reference TRBV7-9 and TRBJ1-1 for the parts outside the CDR3, the full variable domain is DTGVSQNPRHKITKRGQNVTFRCDPISEHNRLYWYRQTLGQGPEFLTYFQNEAQLEKSRLLSDRFSAERPKGSFSTLEIQRTEQGDSAMYLCASSQGSTEAFFGQGTRLTVV.